The entry below describes one T cell receptor beta chain. Generated by immunoSEQ multiplex PCR, the TCRdb table keeps only in-frame clones and is missing some. The sample yields 20,000 to 25,000 clones, 75% to 80% seen once. The data were obtained in a study of OX40 agonist ivuxolimab in advanced cancers. After removal of 5 bases from V and 6 bases from J, the junction contained 3 bases not matched to a gene. CDR3 length: 15 residues. Germline assignment: CDR1 SGHTA and CDR2 FQGTGA. This chain links TRBV7-3 with TRBJ2-1, with TRBD2 matching 14 bases. This sample comprised CD4+ or CD8+ T cells sorted from blood, obtained in a trial of the OX40 agonist ivuxolimab. The clonotype was recovered from an adult with an advanced solid tumor such as melanoma, head and neck, liver or kidney cancer. This CDR3 is CASSPGTSGGNEQFF. In DNA, the CDR3 is TGTGCCAGCAGCCCCGGGACTAGCGGGGGCAATGAGCAGTTCTTC.